This T cell receptor (beta chain) was sequenced in a study of T-cell memory formation after mild COVID-19. General study results and limits: The authors left the SARS-CoV-2 specificity of second-wave clones peaking on day 37 unconfirmed.

The germline V gene encodes CDR1 SGHNT and CDR2 YYREEE (reference sequence). Germline trimming cut 3 bases from V and 3 bases from J; bases unmatched to any gene: 6. This CDR3 has 15 residues. TCRdb re-derived calls from the 5' RACE reads in MiXCR, one entry per CDR3 protein. The sample consists of 300,000 to 400,000 distinct CDR3 sequences, around 21% of them appearing once. As for this clonotype: The antigen is not known.

Sequencing was performed on PBMCs or a T cell subset sorted from them (not recorded which). This clonotype was obtained from an adult woman who had mild COVID-19 (a few samples of this study predate the infection). Cell type and time point are not known. The chain recombines TRBV5-4 with TRBJ1-5; TRBD1 agrees at 7 bases. Here the CDR3 DNA reads TGTGCCAGCAGCTCCGGGACAGAGACCAATCAGCCCCAGCATTTT. Amino acid sequence: CASSSGTETNQPQHF.